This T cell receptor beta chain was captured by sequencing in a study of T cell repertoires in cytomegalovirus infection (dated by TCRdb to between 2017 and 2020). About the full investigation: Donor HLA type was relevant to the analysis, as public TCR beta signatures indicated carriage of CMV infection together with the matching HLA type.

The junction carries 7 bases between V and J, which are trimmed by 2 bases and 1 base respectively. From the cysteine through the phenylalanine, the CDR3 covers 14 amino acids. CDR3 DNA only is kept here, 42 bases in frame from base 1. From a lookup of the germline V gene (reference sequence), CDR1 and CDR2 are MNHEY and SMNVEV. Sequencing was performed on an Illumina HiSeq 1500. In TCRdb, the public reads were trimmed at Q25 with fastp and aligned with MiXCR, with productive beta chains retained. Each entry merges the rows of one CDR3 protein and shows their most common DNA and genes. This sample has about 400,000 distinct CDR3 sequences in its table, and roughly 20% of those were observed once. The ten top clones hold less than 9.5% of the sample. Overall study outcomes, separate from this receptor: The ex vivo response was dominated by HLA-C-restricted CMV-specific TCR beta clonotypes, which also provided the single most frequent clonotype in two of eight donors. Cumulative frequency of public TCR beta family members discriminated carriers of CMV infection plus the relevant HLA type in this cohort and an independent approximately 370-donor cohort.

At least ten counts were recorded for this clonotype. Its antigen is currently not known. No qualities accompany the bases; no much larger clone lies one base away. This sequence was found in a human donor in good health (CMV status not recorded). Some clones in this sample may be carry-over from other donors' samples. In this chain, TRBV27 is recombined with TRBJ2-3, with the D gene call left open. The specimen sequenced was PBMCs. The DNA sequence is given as TGTGCCAGCAGTTTAAGGGTAGGCACAGATACGCAGTATTTT. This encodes CASSLRVGTDTQYF.